This T cell receptor (beta chain) was obtained from a study of T cell repertoires in cytomegalovirus infection (dated 2019 in TCRdb). For the wider study: The peptide stimulations were aimed at well-studied HLA-B-restricted epitopes as well as recently identified HLA-C-restricted CMV epitopes, whose presentation resists viral immunomodulation. Because public TCR beta signatures pointed to carriage of CMV infection together with the matching HLA type, the HLA type of each donor mattered for the analysis.

Based on the germline V gene, the CDR1 and CDR2 sequences are SGHTA and FQGNSA. The CDR3 runs 14 amino acids, cysteine and phenylalanine included. Only the CDR3 region is kept as DNA, spanning 42 bases read in frame from base 1. V loses 4 bases of germline sequence and J loses 6 bases, and the interval between the two ends is 13 bases. This clonotype has at least ten counts. Its antigen is currently not known. No base quality information exists; no much larger clone differs at one position. The treatment or condition label, read with the paper, signifies: in vitro stimulation with specific CMV peptide epitopes to enrich CMV-specific T cells. Paper-wide results and their limitations: Cumulative frequency of public TCR beta family members discriminated carriers of CMV infection plus the relevant HLA type in this cohort and an independent approximately 350-donor cohort. In the ex vivo response, HLA-C-restricted CMV-specific TCR beta clonotypes were dominant, and in two of eight donors the single most frequent clonotype came from this HLA-C-restricted group.

These reads were obtained on an Illumina HiSeq 1500. TCRdb reanalyzed the raw reads on its own, using fastp at Q25 for trimming and MiXCR for clone calling, and kept in-frame beta chains. A single entry per CDR3 protein holds the most common genes and DNA from its merged rows. The sample records about 270,000 distinct CDR3 sequences, roughly a fifth of which are singletons. Approximately 20% of the sample lies in the top ten. The TCR sequence derives from a human donor in good health (CMV status not recorded). Some clones in this sample may be carry-over from other donors' samples. The input for sequencing was cultured PBMCs, taken from culture after CMV antigen stimulation. This chain is built from TRBV7-2 and TRBJ2-1; there is no confident call for the D gene. The CDR3 has the sequence CASSSPVRGNEQFF. The DNA sequence is as follows: TGTGCCAGCAGCTCCCCCGTTCGAGGCAATGAGCAGTTCTTC.